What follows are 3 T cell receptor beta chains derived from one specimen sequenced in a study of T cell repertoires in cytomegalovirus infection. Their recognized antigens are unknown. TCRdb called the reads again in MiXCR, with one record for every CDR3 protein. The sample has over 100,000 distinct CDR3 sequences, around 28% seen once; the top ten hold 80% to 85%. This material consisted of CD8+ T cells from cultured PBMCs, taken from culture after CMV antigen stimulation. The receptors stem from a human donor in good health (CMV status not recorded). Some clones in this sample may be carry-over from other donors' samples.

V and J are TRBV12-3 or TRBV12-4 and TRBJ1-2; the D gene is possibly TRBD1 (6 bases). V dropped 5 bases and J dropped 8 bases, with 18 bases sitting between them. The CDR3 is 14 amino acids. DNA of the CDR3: TGTGCCAGCAGTAGACAGGAATTGATGTCGGGCTACACCTTC. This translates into CASSRQELMSGYTF.

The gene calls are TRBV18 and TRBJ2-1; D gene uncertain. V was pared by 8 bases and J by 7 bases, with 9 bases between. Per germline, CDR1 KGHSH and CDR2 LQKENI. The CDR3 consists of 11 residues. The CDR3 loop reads CASLTSNEQFF. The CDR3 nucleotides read TGTGCCAGCCTCACCAGTAATGAGCAGTTCTTC.

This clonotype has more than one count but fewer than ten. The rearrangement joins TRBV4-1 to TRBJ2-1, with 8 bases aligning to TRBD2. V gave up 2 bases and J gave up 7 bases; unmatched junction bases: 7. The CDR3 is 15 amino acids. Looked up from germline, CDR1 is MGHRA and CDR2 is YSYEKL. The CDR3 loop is CASSQTLIAGNEQFF. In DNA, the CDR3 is TGCGCCAGCAGCCAAACGTTAATAGCGGGGAATGAGCAGTTCTTC.